The clone carrying this TCR beta chain has only one observation. What it binds is not known. This entry comes from a study of T cell repertoires in cytomegalovirus infection. Study-wide context: CMV epitopes used comprised recently identified HLA-C-restricted ones and well-studied HLA-B-restricted ones. Public TCR beta signatures marked donors with CMV infection and the matching HLA.

General study findings and limits: CMV carriers having the relevant HLA were flagged by cumulative public TCR beta family frequency. Predominance within the ex vivo response was attributable to HLA-C-restricted CMV-specific TCR beta clonotypes.

CDR3 length: 15 amino acids. The germline V and J ends were trimmed by 5 bases and 7 bases, with 17 bases remaining between them. In germline, CDR1 is MGHRA, CDR2 YSYEKL. MiXCR, run by TCRdb on the reads, gives a single entry per CDR3 protein. The table shows 550,000 to 700,000 distinct CDR3 sequences, with under 45% occurring only once. The material was cultured PBMCs, obtained from culture after CMV antigen stimulation. This chain uses TRBV4-1 with TRBJ2-2; either TRBD1 or TRBD2 may supply D (6 bases each). The source of this sequence is a human donor in good health (CMV status not recorded). Some clones in this sample may be carry-over from other donors' samples. CDR3 in amino acids: CASSLFPGEDGELFF. Written as DNA, the CDR3 is TGCGCCAGCAGCTTATTCCCAGGGGAGGACGGGGAGCTGTTTTTT.